The T cell receptor (beta chain) under discussion was sequenced for a study of CD8 T cells in ankylosing spondylitis. Many counts were recorded for this clonotype. TCRdb redid the calling of the 5' RACE reads with MiXCR, one entry per CDR3 protein. The sample holds about 130,000 distinct CDR3 sequences; roughly 15% are singletons and the top ten take 2.5% to 3%. The CDR3 sequence is 13 residues long. CDR1 DFQATT and CDR2 SNEGSKA come from the germline V gene (reference sequence). Deletions cut 6 bases from V and 3 bases from J, with 11 bases between. The specimen was blood, either unsorted or a sorted T cell fraction (not recorded which). The V gene is TRBV20-1, the J gene TRBJ2-2; tentatively, D is TRBD2 (5 bases). This sequence was found in a female donor with ankylosing spondylitis or in good health (not recorded which). The CDR3 coding sequence is TGCAGTGCGAGGGAGACGGACACCGGGGAGCTGTTTTTT. Its translation is CSARETDTGELFF.